What follows is one T cell receptor beta chain and its context. The sample belongs to a study of Ad26.COV2.S vaccination and SARS-CoV-2 variants. Data came from immunoSEQ multiplex PCR; TCRdb stores just in-frame clones and leaves some out. The sample lists 350,000 to 500,000 clones, around 90% occurring once. Indicated treatment: roughly 20 received Ad26.COV2.S at low or high dose, single or two shots; several received placebo; per-sample allocation not given. Day 63 after the first vaccine or placebo injection was the time point for sampling. Germline CDR1 reads SGDLS; CDR2 reads YYNGEE. With V trimmed by 3 bases and J by 7 bases, 6 bases remained unmatched. The CDR3 has 15 residues.

The sequence was collected from a person aged 18 to 65 who received the Ad26.COV2.S COVID-19 vaccine or a placebo. The sequencing used peripheral blood, collected in a trial of Ad26.COV2.S vaccine versus placebo. The chain employs TRBV9 and TRBJ2-1; 11 bases are shared with TRBD2. The CDR3 bases are TGTGCCAGCAGCGACCTAGCGGGAGGTCCTAATGAGCAGTTCTTC. This translates into CASSDLAGGPNEQFF.